This T cell receptor (beta chain) stems from a study of molecular identifiers for immune sequencing clone quantification. TCRdb used MiXCR to reprocess the PCR reads, holding one entry per CDR3 protein. The data hold approximately 590,000 distinct CDR3 sequences, with about 25% observed a single time. Many counts were recorded for this clonotype. Germline CDR1 and CDR2: DFQATT and SNEGSKA (reference sequence). The V gene lost 7 bases and the J gene lost 1 base, with 10 bases spanning the gap. The length of the CDR3 is 12 residues. The chain carries TRBV20-1 and TRBJ1-1; no clear D gene. Material for sequencing was naive CD8+ T cells from blood, with Jurkat cell RNA spiked in. Subset specified: FACS-sorted CD8+CD4-CCR7+CD45RA+ naive T cells. The clonotype was recovered from a human donor in good health. Some libraries in this study had Jurkat cell RNA spiked in. CDR3 sequence (DNA): TGCAGTGTCCCGGGAGGGAACACTGAAGCTTTCTTT. Protein: CSVPGGNTEAFF.